This T cell receptor beta chain was documented in a study of blood T cell repertoires in COVID-19. The overall study: Sites in the United States, Italy and Spain provided acute and convalescent COVID-19 samples. T cells, B-cell-depleted T cells, or PBMCs supplied cDNA or gDNA.

CDR1 SNHLY and CDR2 FYNNEI come from the germline V gene. V dropped 4 bases and J dropped 3 bases, with 16 bases sitting between them. The CDR3 spans 15 residues. In the original analysis: It was from reference gene primer amplification that nucleated cell counts were estimated. Clones were sequenced by immunoSEQ multiplex PCR, and TCRdb holds only the in-frame ones, with some missing. D and trimming come from the DNA, and the V and J calls and clone size come from that table. The data show tens of thousands of clones, with roughly 86% seen just once and roughly 30% held by the top ten. The gene calls are TRBV2 and TRBJ2-7; D perhaps matches TRBD1 (6 bases). Specimen: peripheral blood. The receptor was isolated from a middle-aged man with acute or convalescent COVID-19. Here the CDR3 DNA reads TGTGCCAGCAGTGCCTCCCCAGGGGCCAGCTACGAGCAGTACTTC. Translation gives CASSASPGASYEQYF. The full variable domain, rest sourced from reference TRBV2 and TRBJ2-7, is EPEVTQTPSHQVTQMGQEVILRCVPISNHLYFYWYRQILGQKVEFLVSFYNNEISEKSEIFDDQFSVERPDGSNFTLKIRSTKLEDSAMYFCASSASPGASYEQYFGPGTRLTVT.